These 24 T cell receptor beta chains were all obtained from the same sample, sequenced in a study of read filtering for tumor transcriptome and immune sequencing. The library was built from approximately 400 ng RNA with molecular barcoded adaptors for alpha/delta and beta/gamma chains. TCRdb analysed the reads with MiXCR anew, one entry per CDR3 protein. Found here are roughly 67,000 distinct CDR3 sequences, approximately 19% of them singletons; the top ten hold roughly 10%. Sequencing input: a population of CD138-negative cells sorted from bone marrow. The receptor source for this set is a donor at least 40 years old with multiple myeloma.

Many counts were recorded for this clonotype. V usage is TRBV5-1 and J usage is TRBJ2-1, with TRBD2 matching 10 bases. The CDR3 contains 15 residues. V lost 1 base to trimming and J lost 5 bases; unmatched junction nucleotides: 3. The germline V gene has CDR1 SGHRS and CDR2 YFSETQ. For the CDR3, the DNA is TGCGCCAGCAGCTTGCTAGCGGGGGCCAACAATGAGCAGTTCTTC. Translated: CASSLLAGANNEQFF.

This clonotype was detected ten times or more. The chain employs TRBV20-1 and TRBJ2-1; 8 bases are a match to TRBD2. V lost 4 bases, J lost 3 bases, and 11 bases stayed unmatched. CDR1 is DFQATT, CDR2 SNEGSKA, per germline (reference sequence). This CDR3 has 16 amino acids. The CDR3 protein is CSATPTQREFYNEQFF. The CDR3 region has the DNA TGCAGTGCTACCCCTACGCAGCGGGAGTTCTACAATGAGCAGTTCTTC.

Notes on this clonotype: The junction and the germline gene differ at one end; a read error may be behind it. The chain recombines TRBV3-1 with TRBJ1-2; D remains ambiguous. The CDR3 spans 13 residues. Germline V gene sequence: CDR1 LGHDT, CDR2 YNNKEL (reference sequence). The CDR3 region has the DNA TGTGCCAGCAGCCTAGGGAACTACTATGGCTACGCCTTC. This sequence encodes CASSLGNYYGYAF.

Ten or more counts support this clonotype. The gene calls are TRBV6-6 and TRBJ2-6; possibly TRBD2 for D (5 bases). CDR3 length: 17 residues. V was trimmed by 7 bases and J by 4 bases, leaving 20 bases between them. Germline V CDR1 and CDR2: MNHNY, SVGAGI (reference sequence). CDR3 loop: CASNPEGPHAGANVLTF. The CDR3 DNA follows: TGTGCCAGCAACCCAGAGGGCCCGCATGCCGGGGCCAACGTCCTGACTTTC.

This clonotype was recorded at least ten times. V gene TRBV28 combines with J gene TRBJ2-5; possibly TRBD1 for D (5 bases). V dropped 7 bases and J dropped 1 base, with 10 bases sitting between them. CDR1 is MDHEN, CDR2 SYDVKM, per germline. The CDR3 contains 13 residues. CDR3 sequence reads: CASKTDSQETQYF. CDR3 DNA sequence: TGTGCCAGCAAAACCGACAGCCAAGAGACCCAGTACTTC.

For this clonotype: Since a much larger clone is just one base distant, this may be a read error. The rearrangement links TRBV7-7 to TRBJ1-1; possible D gene TRBD1, 5 bases. Germline V gene data show CDR1 as SSHAT and CDR2 as FNYEAQ (reference sequence). The V and J ends lost 1 base and 0 bases respectively, with 21 bases between them. CDR3 length: 19 residues. The CDR3 loop is CASSLVTPVSRRVNTEAFF. The CDR3, as DNA: TGTGCCAGCAGCTTAGTGACACCAGTGTCCCGCAGGGTGAACACTGAAGCTTTCTTT.

The chain is built from TRBV5-4 and TRBJ1-5; no clear D gene. Germline V gene lookup returns CDR1 SGHNT and CDR2 YYREEE (reference sequence). Trimming stripped 4 bases from V and 0 bases from J, with 8 bases between. The CDR3 contains 14 residues. CDR3 region: CASSPDPSNQPQHF. CDR3 bases: TGTGCCAGCAGCCCGGACCCTAGCAATCAGCCCCAGCATTTT.

At least ten counts were recorded for this clonotype. This chain links TRBV20-1 with TRBJ2-5; D is possibly TRBD2 (6 bases). The CDR3 consists of 14 residues. Trimming took off 0 bases at V and 3 bases at J, with 11 bases between the two ends. Looked up from germline, CDR1 is DFQATT and CDR2 is SNEGSKA (reference sequence). CDR3 amino acids: CSARERRGKETQYF. The DNA of the CDR3 is TGCAGTGCTAGAGAGCGGCGGGGAAAAGAGACCCAGTACTTC.

This clonotype has ten or more counts. V gene TRBV24-1 combines with J gene TRBJ2-1, with 13 bases lining up with TRBD2. CDR3 length equals 15 residues. Trimming removed 4 bases from V and 7 bases from J; junction bases left unmatched: 3. Per germline, CDR1 KGHDR and CDR2 SFDVKD. In nucleotides, the CDR3 is TGTGCCACCAGTGAACCGGGACTAGCGGGGAATGAGCAGTTCTTC. Amino acid sequence: CATSEPGLAGNEQFF.

The chain has TRBV20-1 and TRBJ2-5, with 7 bases that match TRBD1. The J segment lost 5 bases and the V segment lost 2 bases, leaving 11 bases of the junction unmatched. This CDR3 is 15 amino acids long. Germline assignment: CDR1 DFQATT and CDR2 SNEGSKA (reference sequence). The CDR3: CSARRFQQGIETQYF. The DNA of the CDR3 is TGCAGTGCTAGACGCTTCCAACAGGGGATCGAGACCCAGTACTTC.

This clonotype was seen many times. The V call is TRBV14, the J call TRBJ2-5; 8 bases align to TRBD2. The CDR3 runs 14 residues. CDR1 and CDR2 (germline): SGHDN, FVKESK. V gave up 4 bases and J gave up 3 bases; unmatched junction bases: 4. The CDR3: CASSRGGTKETQYF. CDR3 nucleotide sequence: TGTGCCAGCAGCCGCGGGGGGACAAAAGAGACCCAGTACTTC.

This clonotype was seen ten or more times. This chain connects TRBV18 to TRBJ2-2; tentative D call: TRBD2 (6 bases). The CDR3 spans 16 residues. Germline-derived CDR1 and CDR2 are KGHSH and LQKENI. The V and J ends lost 1 base and 5 bases respectively, with 14 bases between them. CDR3 protein: CASSPLPTSTTGELFF. CDR3 sequence (DNA): TGTGCCAGCTCACCACTCCCGACTAGTACTACCGGGGAGCTGTTTTTT.

This clonotype showed up just a few times. The chain links TRBV10-1 to TRBJ2-5; a weak D match, TRBD1 (5 bases). Germline CDR1 WNHNN, CDR2 SYGVQD (reference sequence). V was shortened by 0 bases and J by 6 bases, with 8 bases between the two germline ends. The CDR3 has 13 residues. The chain's CDR3 is CASSESVGQTQYF. The CDR3 region has the DNA TGCGCCAGCAGTGAGTCGGTGGGGCAGACCCAGTACTTC.

The table lists this clonotype with many counts. The gene calls are TRBV19 and TRBJ2-5, with TRBD1 identical over 9 bases. CDR1 is LNHDA, CDR2 SQIVND, per germline (reference sequence). V lost 7 bases to trimming and J lost 5 bases; unmatched junction nucleotides: 5. CDR3 size: 13 residues. The CDR3 loop reads CASKDRGRETQYF. CDR3 in DNA: TGTGCCAGTAAGGACAGGGGTCGGGAGACCCAGTACTTC.

This clonotype has at least ten counts. CDR3 region: CSVEKTSGASSDTQYF. In DNA, the CDR3 is TGCAGCGTTGAAAAGACTAGCGGGGCGTCGTCGGATACGCAGTATTTT. The chain combines TRBV29-1 with TRBJ2-3; 11 bases line up with TRBD2. Per germline, CDR1 SQVTM and CDR2 ANQGSEA. CDR3 size: 16 residues. The V gene end was trimmed by 2 bases and the J gene end by 6 bases; junction bases not matched to a gene: 10.

Regarding this clonotype: One end of the junction varies from germline; a read error may be responsible. This chain connects TRBV5-5 to TRBJ2-5; D gene unclear. Germline V gene sequence: CDR1 SGHKS, CDR2 YYEKEE (reference sequence). This CDR3 is built from 15 residues. The chain's CDR3 is CASSLTYYNVETRYF. The CDR3 nucleotides read TGTGCAAGCAGCTTAACGTATTATAACGTAGAGACCCGGTACTTC.

This clonotype showed up many times. This chain uses TRBV6-2 or TRBV6-3 with TRBJ2-2, with a possible D match to TRBD2 (6 bases). Germline V gene sequence: CDR1 MNHEY, CDR2 SVGEGT. The V gene lost 2 bases and the J gene lost 4 bases, with 14 bases spanning the gap. The CDR3 runs to 16 residues. The CDR3 region has the DNA TGTGCCAGCAGTTACGGCCTCCTGGGAGGCACCGGGGAGCTGTTTTTT. Residues: CASSYGLLGGTGELFF.

This clonotype showed up just a few times. The rearrangement joins TRBV19 to TRBJ2-3; TRBD2 aligns across 8 bases. The CDR3 is made up of 15 amino acids. V gave up 6 bases and J gave up 0 bases; unmatched junction bases: 5. Germline V gene sequence: CDR1 LNHDA, CDR2 SQIVND (reference sequence). The CDR3 DNA reads TGTGCCAGTAGGAGGTCGGGGGGGAGCACAGATACGCAGTATTTT. Translating it yields CASRRSGGSTDTQYF.

This clonotype showed up just a few times. The chain joins TRBV7-9 to TRBJ1-2; weak D call: TRBD1 (6 bases). This CDR3 contains 16 residues. The germline V gene has CDR1 SEHNR and CDR2 FQNEAQ (reference sequence). Trimming removed 1 base from V and 6 bases from J, with 18 bases in between. The DNA for the CDR3 is TGTGCCAGCAGCTTAGATGGTCGGGGGCACGGGGATGGCTACACCTTC. Translation: CASSLDGRGHGDGYTF.

This clonotype was picked up many times. V is TRBV2 and J is TRBJ1-1; 8 bases align to TRBD1. The V segment lost 5 bases and the J segment 1 base; nucleotides outside the gene matches: 6. Looked up from germline, CDR1 is SNHLY and CDR2 is FYNNEI. CDR3 length: 15 residues. This chain's CDR3 is CASSPLGTGNTEAFF. In DNA form, the CDR3 reads TGTGCCAGCAGTCCACTTGGGACAGGGAACACTGAAGCTTTCTTT.

Note on this clonotype: Germline and junction disagree at one end, which may indicate a read error. V is TRBV20-1 and J is TRBJ1-1; 12 nucleotides align to TRBD1. The CDR3 contains 15 residues. Germline CDR1 DFQATT, CDR2 SNEGSKA (reference sequence). CDR3 protein: CNARDRGQGNTEAFF. In DNA, the CDR3 is TGCAATGCTAGGGACAGGGGGCAAGGTAACACTGAAGCTTTCTTT.

Many counts were recorded for this clonotype. This chain joins TRBV20-1 and TRBJ2-2; TRBD1 is a possible D gene (6 bases). Trimming left V 3 bases short and J 1 base short, with 18 bases between. CDR1 and CDR2 (germline): DFQATT, SNEGSKA (reference sequence). The CDR3 consists of 17 residues. The CDR3 DNA reads TGCAGTGCTAGTAGGGTCACCCAGGGGTTGAACACCGGGGAGCTGTTTTTT. Its translation: CSASRVTQGLNTGELFF.

This clonotype was counted many times. The V and J genes are TRBV7-9 and TRBJ2-2; perhaps TRBD1 as D (7 bases). Germline values: CDR1 SEHNR, CDR2 FQNEAQ (reference sequence). This CDR3 is built from 15 residues. V was clipped by 7 bases and J by 2 bases, with 14 bases between them. The CDR3 is CASIAGGRNTGELFF. For the CDR3, the DNA is TGTGCCAGCATCGCAGGGGGGAGAAACACCGGGGAGCTGTTTTTT.

As to this clonotype: This may stem from a read error, because a much larger clone lies one nucleotide away. The chain links TRBV28 to TRBJ2-1; tentatively, D is TRBD2 (6 bases). This CDR3 region has 16 residues. CDR1 MDHEN and CDR2 SYDVKM come from the germline V gene. This CDR3 reads CASSPGLPSSYNGQFF. Here the CDR3 DNA reads TGTGCCAGCAGTCCGGGACTTCCGAGCTCCTACAATGGGCAGTTCTTC.